The present entry profiles one T cell receptor beta chain with its context. The antigen is not known. This specimen comes from a study of cytomegalovirus exposure and HLA in healthy donors. As for the study in general: There were roughly 80 million unique TCRs (from HLA-typed donors) in an early data release.

Deletions cut 4 bases from V and 2 bases from J, with 9 bases between. This CDR3 comprises 13 residues. Germline V lookup: CDR1 SGHRS, CDR2 YFSETQ. In nominal health when sampled, donors likely had unrecorded immune exposures nonetheless. Study-wide findings and caveats: Trimming of TCR beta V- and J-genes showed a link, identified in a later analysis, to a missense DCLRE1C variant.

13 Jbeta primers and 60 Vbeta primers were used for the PCR. Using immunoSEQ multiplex PCR, the repertoire was profiled, and TCRdb retains in-frame clones only, with some absent. The sample holds more than 85,000 clones, roughly three quarters seen once. V is TRBV5-1 and J is TRBJ2-5; possible D gene TRBD1, 5 bases. Source material: PBMCs. This sequence was found in a man between 40 and 49 years old in good health and CMV-seronegative. CDR3 loop: CASSRDSQETQYF. As DNA, the CDR3 is TGCGCCAGCAGCCGCGACAGTCAAGAGACCCAGTACTTC.